A selection of T cell receptor beta chains follows, all from one sample in a study of T cells in tuberculosis. Repertoires were generated with immunoSEQ multiplex PCR, while TCRdb's copy carries only in-frame clones and drops some. The sample carries over 25,000 clones, 92% recorded once. Sequenced here: PBMCs, sampled at tuberculosis diagnosis. All receptors derive from an adult with tuberculosis. Some clones in this sample may be carry-over from other donors' samples. CDR3s include the opening cysteine and the closing phenylalanine or tryptophan. D genes are given only for firm matches. Some rows mark clone size as missing; the rest say once, few, many or name a class of expanded clone.

TRBV6-5	NA	TRBJ1-4	NA	CASSYGSTVQNEKLFF	TGTGCCAGCAGTTACGGATCGACAGTCCAAAATGAAAAACTGTTTTTT
TRBV11-2	TRBD1	TRBJ1-3	NA	CASRDRGGNTIYF	TGTGCCAGCAGAGACAGGGGTGGAAACACCATATATTTT
TRBV7-9	NA	TRBJ2-3	NA	CASRLGQIGTDTQYF	TGTGCCAGCAGGCTTGGACAGATTGGCACAGATACGCAGTATTTT
TRBV7-8	TRBD1	TRBJ2-3	NA	CASSSGQGTDTQYF	TGTGCCAGCAGCTCGGGACAGGGTACAGATACGCAGTATTTT
TRBV10-3	TRBD1	TRBJ2-7	NA	CAIRDRDRGSYEQYF	TGTGCCATCAGAGACCGGGACAGGGGCTCCTACGAGCAGTACTTC
TRBV5-1	TRBD1	TRBJ2-1	NA	CASSLGTGDNEQFF	TGCGCCAGCAGCTTAGGGACAGGGGACAATGAGCAGTTCTTC
TRBV10-3	TRBD2	TRBJ2-3	NA	CAISESGGLLSTDTQYF	TGTGCCATCAGTGAGTCGGGAGGGCTCCTCTCAACAGATACGCAGTATTTT
TRBV27	NA	TRBJ2-7	NA	CASRRDRGEQYF	TGTGCCAGCAGACGGGATAGAGGCGAGCAGTACTTC
TRBV6-1	NA	TRBJ1-2	NA	CASSALSSGYTF	TGTGCCAGCAGTGCCCTCTCGTCTGGCTACACCTTC
TRBV5-1	NA	TRBJ1-3	NA	CASSLGQLGNTIYF	TGCGCCAGCAGCTTGGGACAGCTTGGAAACACCATATATTTT
TRBV4-1	TRBD1	TRBJ2-3	NA	CASSQVRQGRGSDTQYF	TGCGCCAGCAGCCAAGTCCGACAGGGTAGAGGATCAGATACGCAGTATTTT
TRBV6-4	TRBD2	TRBJ2-1	few	CASSVDGGGYNEQFF	TGTGCCAGCAGTGTAGACGGGGGGGGGTACAATGAGCAGTTCTTC
TRBV11-2	TRBD1	TRBJ1-2	NA	CASSSWDRLNYGYTF	TGTGCCAGCAGCTCATGGGACAGGCTAAACTATGGCTACACCTTC
TRBV11-2	TRBD1	TRBJ2-3	NA	CASSFRTGTGTDTQYF	TGTGCCAGCAGCTTTCGGACAGGGACGGGCACAGATACGCAGTATTTT
TRBV11-3	TRBD1	TRBJ2-2	once	CASSSRTGQGELFF	TGTGCCAGCAGCTCGCGGACAGGGCAGGGGGAGCTGTTTTTT
TRBV5-1	TRBD1	TRBJ2-7	NA	CASSLDRGTYEQYF	TGCGCCAGCAGCTTGGACAGGGGTACCTACGAGCAGTACTTC
TRBV11-2	NA	TRBJ2-3	NA	CASRSHRGTSRNTDTQYF	TGTGCCAGCAGGTCACATCGAGGGACTTCGCGAAACACAGATACGCAGTATTTT
TRBV9	TRBD2	TRBJ2-1	NA	CASSVSGSSYNEQFF	TGTGCCAGCAGCGTTAGCGGGAGCTCCTACAATGAGCAGTTCTTC
TRBV5-6	NA	TRBJ2-7	NA	CASSLLWANYEQYF	TGTGCCAGCAGCTTGTTATGGGCCAACTACGAGCAGTACTTC
TRBV6-1	NA	TRBJ2-2	NA	CASSGITGPGELFF	TGTGCCAGCAGTGGGATAACAGGGCCCGGGGAGCTGTTTTTT
TRBV10-3	NA	TRBJ2-3	NA	CAISEYGGDGTDTQYF	TGTGCCATCAGTGAGTACGGCGGGGACGGCACAGATACGCAGTATTTT
TRBV19	NA	TRBJ1-5	NA	CASSMTWPGQPQHF	TGTGCCAGTAGCATGACCTGGCCGGGACAGCCCCAGCATTTT
TRBV5-5	NA	TRBJ2-7	NA	CASSLVGRSYEQYF	TGTGCCAGCAGCTTGGTTGGGAGGTCCTACGAGCAGTACTTC
TRBV10-1	TRBD1	TRBJ1-6	NA	CASSHAGGDNSPLHF	TGCGCCAGCAGTCACGCAGGGGGAGATAATTCACCCCTCCACTTT
TRBV11-2	NA	TRBJ1-2	NA	CASSLGPLIQGYGYTF	TGTGCCAGCAGCTTGGGCCCTCTGATCCAGGGCTATGGCTACACCTTC
TRBV19	NA	TRBJ2-3	NA	CASSVRDLSTDTQYF	TGTGCCAGTAGTGTGCGGGACCTCAGCACAGATACGCAGTATTTT
TRBV5-1	TRBD2	TRBJ2-1	NA	CASSLRAGGYNEQFF	TGCGCCAGCAGCTTGCGGGCGGGGGGGTACAATGAGCAGTTCTTC
TRBV4-1	NA	TRBJ1-1	few	CASSPRRDTEAFF	TGCGCCAGCAGCCCGAGGCGGGACACTGAAGCTTTCTTT
TRBV2	NA	TRBJ2-7	NA	CASAGEPGTISYEQYF	TGTGCCAGCGCGGGGGAGCCGGGGACAATCTCCTACGAGCAGTACTTC
TRBV5-5	TRBD1	TRBJ2-7	NA	CASSWGQSYEQYF	TGTGCCAGCAGTTGGGGACAGTCCTACGAGCAGTACTTC
TRBV19	TRBD1	TRBJ1-1	NA	CASTPKGQGYKAFF	TGTGCCAGTACCCCCAAGGGACAGGGGTACAAAGCTTTCTTT
TRBV10-2	TRBD2	TRBJ2-3	NA	CATLPSGGSDTQYF	TGCGCCACCCTCCCTAGCGGGGGGTCAGATACGCAGTATTTT
TRBV29-1	TRBD2	TRBJ2-1	NA	CSGYSGGYNEQFF	TGCAGCGGCTATAGCGGGGGGTACAATGAGCAGTTCTTC
TRBV9	NA	TRBJ2-2	NA	CASSEWTGDTGELFF	TGTGCCAGCAGCGAATGGACTGGGGACACCGGGGAGCTGTTTTTT
TRBV5-1	TRBD2	TRBJ2-3	NA	CASSSFRGDSDTQYF	TGCGCCAGCAGCTCATTCCGGGGGGACTCAGATACGCAGTATTTT
TRBV6-1	NA	TRBJ1-2	NA	CASSEPGWQQYGYTF	TGTGCCAGCAGTGAACCCGGGTGGCAGCAGTATGGCTACACCTTC
TRBV7-2	TRBD2	TRBJ2-7	once	CASSSTSGGTYEQYF	TGTGCCAGCAGCTCCACTAGCGGGGGAACCTACGAGCAGTACTTC
TRBV5-4	NA	TRBJ1-2	NA	CASSLAMGGSFTNYGYTF	TGTGCCAGCAGCTTGGCCATGGGGGGGTCTTTCACTAACTATGGCTACACCTTC
TRBV11-1	NA	TRBJ1-6	NA	CASSLRGEASPLHF	TGTGCCAGCAGCTTACGCGGGGAAGCTTCACCCCTCCACTTT
TRBV19	TRBD1	TRBJ1-6	NA	CASSIPGQGTSPLHF	TGTGCCAGTAGTATTCCTGGACAGGGAACTTCACCCCTCCACTTT
TRBV27	NA	TRBJ1-5	NA	CASSLSRGSNQPQHF	TGTGCCAGCAGTTTAAGCCGAGGGAGCAATCAGCCCCAGCATTTT